This TCR beta chain comes out of a study of T cell responses to AZD1222 COVID-19 vaccine. About this clone: Antigen specificity is unknown.

The data were produced by immunoSEQ multiplex PCR, yet TCRdb's version contains in-frame clones alone and is incomplete. The data hold some 90,000 clones, with 80% to 90% observed a single time. The CDR3 has 12 residues. Germline V CDR1 and CDR2: MNHEY, SVGAGI. The V end was cut by 6 bases, the J end by 12 bases, with 14 bases between. General study results and limits: Clonal diversity may have been underestimated in mostly white British donors. Across the whole spike, CD4 TCRs peaked at regions 160-218 and 743-854. Regions left unmutated in variants are reportedly the target of nearly half of spike-specific TCRs. There were repertoire samples only from the period after the peak T cell response.

The source material was peripheral blood, sampled on day 0 of AZD1222 vaccination. This TCR was recovered from an adult in good health. This chain uses TRBV6-5 with TRBJ1-4; no clear D. Here the CDR3 DNA reads TGTGCCAGCAGGAAGACACAGCTGGAACTGTTTTTT. Residues: CASRKTQLELFF.